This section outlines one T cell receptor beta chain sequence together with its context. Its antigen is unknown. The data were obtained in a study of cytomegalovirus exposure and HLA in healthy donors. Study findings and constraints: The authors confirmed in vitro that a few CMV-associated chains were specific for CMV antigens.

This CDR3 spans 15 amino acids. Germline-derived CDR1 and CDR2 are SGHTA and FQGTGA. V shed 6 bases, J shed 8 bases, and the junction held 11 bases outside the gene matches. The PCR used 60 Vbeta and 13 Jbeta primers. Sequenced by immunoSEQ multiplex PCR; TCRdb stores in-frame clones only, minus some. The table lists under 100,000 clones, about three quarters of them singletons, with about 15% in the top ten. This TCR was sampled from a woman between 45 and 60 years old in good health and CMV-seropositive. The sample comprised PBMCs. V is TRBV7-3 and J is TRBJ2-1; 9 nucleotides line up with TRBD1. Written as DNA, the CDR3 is TGTGCCAGCAGTCTAGACAGGGGGAAGTCGGATGAGCAGTTCTTC. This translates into CASSLDRGKSDEQFF.